This TCR beta chain was captured in a study of PD-1 blockade in classical Hodgkin lymphoma (dated by TCRdb to 2019 to 2021). About the study as a whole: Nivolumab dosing was 3 mg/kg intravenously every 2 weeks, continuing until either disease progression or unacceptable toxicity. The study used TCR beta sequencing and CyTOF to define a peripheral blood immune signature of response to PD-1 blockade in classical Hodgkin lymphoma. Broad study findings and their caveats: The study was limited to a single clinical trial cohort, and causes of repertoire differences, possibly disease activity or prior therapy, remained undefined. Patients starting nivolumab less than 1 year after ASCT had lower diversity and were excluded from later analyses to avoid confounding by immune reconstitution. Among trial patients, those achieving complete response had baseline diversity similar to that of newly diagnosed patients, while diversity was significantly lower in partial responders and progressors. Baseline TCR diversity was reported to be lower in newly diagnosed patients than in healthy donors and to be lower still in relapsed/refractory patients. A significant rise by C4D1 was seen in CD4+ but not CD8+ TCR diversity (p=0.0027 vs p=0.16), with the rise being most apparent in complete responders (p=0.02).

The Qiagen DNeasy kit was used to extract genomic DNA both from unsorted PBMCs and from the negatively selected CD4+ and CD8+ fractions. Using primers that anneal to V and J segments, immunoSEQ multiplex PCR amplified the TCR beta CDR3 regions. Amplification bias was minimized using a synthetic immune receptor repertoire, and residual bias was removed computationally after sequencing. In the original analysis: Repertoire diversity was quantified as the Shannon entropy index using custom Python scripts. The unsorted, CD4+ and CD8+ repertoires were each analyzed separately, with the exception of combined analyses, where CD4+ and CD8+ sequences were merged in silico. Clonal expansion was defined as a frequency increase of at least 2-fold after treatment compared with C1D1, and clones undetected at baseline were assigned a pseudocount of 0.5. Clones with 0 or 1 copy at C1D1 were defined as singleton clones, while clones with 2 or more copies were defined as non-singleton clones. Clones expanded in unsorted samples were labelled as CD4+, CD8+ or unknown by matching protein sequences in sorted samples from the same patient. Wilcoxon tests were applied to paired samples to test diversity changes from C1D1 to C4D1. What TCRdb holds here is the immuneACCESS table cut down to in-frame rearrangements. Part of the clones is not present; checked against another copy, under half of the missing clones reflect an unresolved V gene, and the others are unexplained. The DNA gave D and trimming, while V, J and clone size come from that table. This sample lists some 41,000 clones; about 86% were detected once. Jointly, the top ten make up around 5% of the sample.

Concerning this clone: This receptor's antigen is unknown. The input lacks base qualities; no much larger clone sits a single base away.

From its cysteine to its phenylalanine, the CDR3 spans 14 amino acids. Only CDR3 DNA is held: 42 bases, read in frame from base 1. For this chain, trimming is 5 bases at the V end and 3 bases at the J end, and the number of junction bases without a gene match is 7. Reading the germline V gene gives CDR1 MNHEY and CDR2 SVGAGI. Read against the paper, the sample's time point label means: cycle 2 day 1 (C2D1) of nivolumab. All trial patients had relapsed after autologous stem cell transplantation, with cohorts A, B and C differing in prior brentuximab vedotin exposure. The trial cohort was composed of approximately 60 patients with relapsed/refractory classical Hodgkin lymphoma, for whom complete response, partial response or progressive disease was recorded as best overall response. Trial patients were treated with single-agent nivolumab in the multi-cohort phase II CheckMate 205 trial. An independent review committee assessed best overall response by applying the 2007 International Working Group response criteria. Trial PBMCs were collected immediately before nivolumab initiation (C1D1) and during therapy at cycle 2 day 1 and cycle 4 day 1. After peripheral blood was drawn into 8 mL Vacutainer Cell Preparation Tubes, PBMCs were isolated by centrifugation and then cryopreserved.

The sequence derives from a human donor with classical Hodgkin lymphoma. Sample: peripheral blood mononuclear cells (PBMCs), taken before the second cycle of nivolumab. The chain was built from TRBV6-5 and TRBJ2-7; TRBD1 agrees with 7 junctional bases. The DNA is as follows: TGTGCCAGCAGTGTAACCACAGGGGACTACGAGCAGTACTTC. Its translation is CASSVTTGDYEQYF.